Shown below are 27 T cell receptor beta chains from a single sample sequenced in a study of blood T cell repertoires in COVID-19. Measured with immunoSEQ multiplex PCR; TCRdb has only the in-frame clones, and not every one. The sample shows about 300,000 clones, around nine tenths of them seen only once. The sequenced sample consisted of peripheral blood. Receptor source: a woman aged 25-40 years with COVID-19, enrolled during active disease.

As DNA, the CDR3 is TGTGCAAGTCGCTTTCAGGGAAGCAATCAGCCCCAGCATTTT. Translated, it gives CASRFQGSNQPQHF. The rearrangement joins TRBV12-2 to TRBJ1-5; the DNA was not used to check the table's D call, TRBD1. TRBV12-2 is listed as a pseudogene. This CDR3 has 14 residues.

CDR3 in DNA: TGTGCCAGCATTGCGTCTAATGTTTACAATGAGCAGTTCTTC. Amino acid sequence: CASIASNVYNEQFF. This chain uses TRBV2 with TRBJ2-1; no firm D call. V lost 7 bases and J lost 4, with 14 bases in between. The CDR3 has 14 amino acids. The germline gives CDR1 SNHLY, CDR2 FYNNEI.

This chain links TRBV27 with TRBJ1-2, with a possible D match to TRBD1 (5 bases). CDR1 and CDR2 (germline): MNHEY, SMNVEV (reference sequence). V shed 8 bases and J shed 6 bases, with 19 bases lying between them. The CDR3 is 14 residues long. Here the CDR3 DNA reads TGTGCCAGCTCGCTAGGAGGGGCGCTCGATGGCTACACCTTC. Translation gives CASSLGGALDGYTF.

The chain recombines TRBV5-6 with TRBJ2-7, with TRBD1 matching 11 bases. V was pared by 3 bases and J by 6 bases, with 5 bases of the junction left unmatched. CDR1 is SGHDT and CDR2 is YYEEEE in the germline V gene. The CDR3 has 14 residues. CDR3 in DNA: TGTGCCAGCAGCTACGGACAGGGGGCGCGCGAGCAGTACGTC. Translating gives CASSYGQGAREQYV.

This clone was detected only once. The chain couples TRBV2 to TRBJ2-3; maybe TRBD2 (5 bases). The CDR3 sequence is 13 residues long. V was clipped by 5 bases and J by 4 bases, with 10 bases between them. The germline V gene encodes CDR1 SNHLY and CDR2 FYNNEI. CDR3 DNA: TGTGCCAGCAGTAAGCAGGAGGCAGATACGCAGTATTTT. This translates into CASSKQEADTQYF.

The rearrangement uses TRBV7-8 and TRBJ2-7, with TRBD1 as a possible D gene (5 bases). Germline CDR1 reads SGHVS; CDR2 reads FQNEAQ. Deletions cut 3 bases from V and 3 bases from J, with 9 bases between. The CDR3 sequence is 13 residues long. The CDR3 loop reads CASSLVDSYEQYV. The CDR3, as DNA: TGTGCCAGCAGCTTGGTCGACAGCTACGAGCAGTACGTC.

The V call is TRBV18, the J call TRBJ1-3; D gene ambiguous. CDR3 length: 16 residues. CDR1 KGHSH and CDR2 LQKENI come from the germline V gene. Trimming cost V 4 bases and J 0 bases, with 13 bases left between them. The chain's CDR3 is CASSRLEVSSGNTIYF. For the CDR3, the DNA is TGTGCCAGCTCACGATTGGAGGTTTCCTCTGGAAACACCATATATTTT.

V and J are TRBV19 and TRBJ2-5; 9 bases align to TRBD1. The CDR3 runs to 15 residues. Germline V gives CDR1 LNHDA, CDR2 SQIVND (reference sequence). The trim removed 4 bases at V and 4 bases at J, leaving 7 bases unmatched. For the CDR3, the DNA is TGTGCCAGTAGTACCCGGGACAGGGCCCTAGAGACCCAGTACTTC. This gives the protein CASSTRDRALETQYF.

The rearrangement uses TRBV28 and TRBJ2-1, with D perhaps matching TRBD2 (6 bases). V dropped 11 bases and J dropped 5 bases, with 10 bases sitting between them. The CDR3 runs 11 residues. Germline V gene sequence: CDR1 MDHEN, CDR2 SYDVKM. The CDR3 sequence: CAWGVHNEQFF. The CDR3 DNA follows: TGTGCCTGGGGGGTACACAATGAGCAGTTCTTC.

This clone appeared once. This chain joins TRBV30 and TRBJ1-3, with 7 nucleotides matching TRBD1. Trimming cost V 0 bases and J 0 bases; bases outside gene matches: 11. The CDR3 sequence is 18 residues long. Germline CDR1 GTSNPN, CDR2 SVGIG (reference sequence). The CDR3 reads CAWSVRTDRYFSGNTIYF. As DNA, the CDR3 is TGTGCCTGGAGTGTACGAACGGACAGGTATTTCTCTGGAAACACCATATATTTT.

The genes are TRBV29-1 and TRBJ1-1, with D unresolved. The V gene's germline CDR1 is SQVTM and CDR2 ANQGSEA. CDR3 length: 14 amino acids. With 6 bases removed from V and 1 base from J, the gap between germline ends came to 15 bases. This CDR3 is CSVSGALGNTEAFF. CDR3 DNA: TGCAGCGTCTCCGGAGCCCTAGGGAACACTGAAGCTTTCTTT.

The rearrangement uses TRBV9 and TRBJ2-2; 10 nucleotides align to TRBD2. This CDR3 has 16 residues. Germline V gives CDR1 SGDLS, CDR2 YYNGEE. V lost 0 bases and J lost 5; bases outside the gene matches: 4. CDR3 in amino acids: CASSVAAGGRTGELFF. The CDR3 coding sequence is TGTGCCAGCAGCGTAGCAGCGGGGGGGCGAACCGGGGAGCTGTTTTTT. Filled out from reference TRBV9 and TRBJ2-2, the complete variable domain reads DSGVTQTPKHLITATGQRVTLRCSPRSGDLSVYWYQQSLDQGLQFLIQYYNGEERAKGNILERFSAQQFPDLHSELNLSSLELGDSALYFCASSVAAGGRTGELFFGEGSRLTVL.

The genes are TRBV7-9 and TRBJ2-2; D unclear. CDR3 length equals 15 residues. CDR1 SEHNR and CDR2 FQNEAQ come from the germline V gene (reference sequence). Trimming shortened V by 3 bases and J by 1 base, and 9 bases separated the two germline ends. The CDR3 DNA sequence: TGTGCCAGCAGCTTGTACAGCATGAACACCGGGGAGCTGTTTTTT. This encodes CASSLYSMNTGELFF.

V is TRBV19 and J is TRBJ1-5, with D possibly being TRBD1 (5 bases). The CDR3 has 14 residues. Germline CDR1 LNHDA, CDR2 SQIVND (reference sequence). The V gene lost 3 bases and the J gene lost 5 bases, with 11 bases spanning the gap. The CDR3 region has the DNA TGTGCCAGTAGTATCGAGGCAGGGTATCAGCCCCAGCATTTT. Amino acids: CASSIEAGYQPQHF.

This rearrangement joins TRBV18 to TRBJ1-1, with a weak D call TRBD1 (5 bases). This CDR3 comprises 15 residues. Trimming took off 9 bases at V and 6 bases at J, with 23 bases between the two ends. Germline CDR1 KGHSH, CDR2 LQKENI. The CDR3 region has the DNA TGTGCCAGTGTTTTTGGACAATATTTTGACGCTGAAGCTTTCTTT. Protein: CASVFGQYFDAEAFF.

The rearrangement uses TRBV21-1 and TRBJ2-1; TRBD2, the table's D call, was not compared with the DNA. TRBV21-1 is a pseudogene segment. The length of the CDR3 is 17 residues. CDR3 nucleotides: TGTGCCAGCAGCCCCCAGTCCTTACTAGCGGGGGGGCACGAGCAGTTCTTC. It encodes CASSPQSLLAGGHEQFF.

V usage is TRBV6-2 or TRBV6-3 and J usage is TRBJ2-1; tentatively, D is TRBD1 (5 bases). The ends were cut back, 2 bases at V and 9 bases at J, with 11 bases in the middle. This CDR3 has 13 amino acids. Germline V gene data show CDR1 as MNHEY and CDR2 as SVGEGT. Here the CDR3 DNA reads TGTGCCAGCAGTTACGGGGCGGAATCTGAGCAGTTCTTC. It codes for CASSYGAESEQFF.

The V gene is TRBV2, the J gene TRBJ2-5; D is uncertain. The V end was cut by 2 bases, the J end by 5 bases, with 9 bases between. Germline V gene lookup returns CDR1 SNHLY and CDR2 FYNNEI. The CDR3 is 13 amino acids. The CDR3 DNA sequence: TGTGCCAGCAGTGAACGGCCCAGGGAGACCCAGTACTTC. Translating gives CASSERPRETQYF. The entire variable domain, with the rest obtained from reference TRBV2 and TRBJ2-5, is as follows: EPEVTQTPSHQVTQMGQEVILRCVPISNHLYFYWYRQILGQKVEFLVSFYNNEISEKSEIFDDQFSVERPDGSNFTLKIRSTKLEDSAMYFCASSERPRETQYFGPGTRLLVL.

This chain joins TRBV5-1 and TRBJ2-1; D perhaps matches TRBD2 (6 bases). V lost 6 bases and J 6 bases, leaving 13 bases between the germline ends. The germline gives CDR1 SGHRS, CDR2 YFSETQ. CDR3 length: 13 amino acids. The CDR3, as DNA: TGCGCCAGCACCTATTGGGGACTCAATGAGCAGTTCTTC. It is translated as CASTYWGLNEQFF.

The J gene is TRBJ1-2, the V gene TRBV7-8; TRBD1 matches 8 bases. The length of the CDR3 is 14 residues. Germline V gene sequence: CDR1 SGHVS, CDR2 FQNEAQ. V dropped 6 bases and J dropped 4; count of bases not matched to a gene: 7. CDR3 nucleotide sequence: TGTGCCAGCAGGAGAGCAGGGGGCGGCTATGGCTACACCTTC. Amino acid sequence: CASRRAGGGYGYTF.

CDR3 bases: TGTGCCAGCAGTAGGACGGGGGGCCCCCAAGAGACCCAGTACTTC. It yields the protein CASSRTGGPQETQYF. V usage is TRBV6-2 or TRBV6-3 and J usage is TRBJ2-5, with TRBD2 as a possible D gene (7 bases). The CDR3 is 15 residues long. Per germline, CDR1 MNHEY and CDR2 SVGEGT. V was shortened by 5 bases and J by 1 base, with 14 bases between the two germline ends.

V is TRBV27 and J is TRBJ2-1; TRBD1 might be the D (5 bases). With 2 bases removed from V and 4 bases from J, the gap between germline ends came to 9 bases. Germline V gives CDR1 MNHEY, CDR2 SMNVEV (reference sequence). The CDR3 loop spans 14 amino acids. The CDR3 region is CASSLGPGYNEQFF. DNA of the CDR3: TGTGCCAGCAGTTTAGGACCAGGGTACAATGAGCAGTTCTTC.

The chain combines TRBV2 with TRBJ2-1, with 13 bases identical to TRBD2. Germline values: CDR1 SNHLY, CDR2 FYNNEI. This CDR3 has 16 residues. V lost 1 base to trimming and J lost 5 bases; unmatched junction nucleotides: 2. As DNA, the CDR3 is TGTGCCAGCAGTGAAGGACTAGCGGGGGGCCACAATGAGCAGTTCTTC. Residues: CASSEGLAGGHNEQFF.

The rearrangement links TRBV4-3 to TRBJ2-5; 8 positions match TRBD2. Germline V gene data show CDR1 as LGHNA and CDR2 as YSLEER. The CDR3 extends over 17 amino acids. With 0 bases clipped from V and 5 bases from J, the junction kept 11 bases outside the gene matches. CDR3 nucleotides: TGCGCCAGCAGCCAAGATTTGAGCGGGGGCTTGGGGGAGACCCAGTACTTC. Translating gives CASSQDLSGGLGETQYF.

There are a few counts of this clone. The genes are TRBV7-6 and TRBJ2-5; 8 bases match TRBD1. This CDR3 is built from 16 residues. V shed 5 bases and J 7 bases; nucleotides not matched to a gene: 15. Germline V gene lookup returns CDR1 SGHVS and CDR2 FNYEAQ. As DNA, the CDR3 is TGTGCCAGCAGCCCGCCCGCCGGGACAGGTCTATGGACCCAGTACTTC. It yields the protein CASSPPAGTGLWTQYF.

The chain links TRBV11-3 to TRBJ2-5, with TRBD2 matching over 7 bases. The CDR3 totals 13 residues. The J segment lost 5 bases and the V segment lost 5 bases, leaving 5 bases of the junction unmatched. Germline V lookup: CDR1 SGHNT, CDR2 YENEEA. The CDR3 sequence is CASSPGLQETQYF. The DNA for the CDR3 is TGTGCCAGCAGCCCGGGACTACAGGAGACCCAGTACTTC.

The chain links TRBV2 to TRBJ1-5, with unresolved D. This CDR3 is 15 amino acids long. Trimming removed 0 bases at V and 7 bases at J, with 13 bases between. Germline V CDR1 and CDR2: SNHLY, FYNNEI. The CDR3 nucleotides read TGTGCCAGCAGTGAAGCTTTAACTCCCCGACAGCCCCAGCATTTT. Residues: CASSEALTPRQPQHF.